This T cell receptor beta chain was identified during a study of cytomegalovirus exposure and HLA in healthy donors. General study results and limits: CMV antigen specificity was confirmed in vitro for a few CMV-associated chains.

A remark on this clone: Its target is unknown.

CDR3 size: 15 residues. CDR1 is MNHEY, CDR2 SVGAGI, per germline. V shed 4 bases, J shed 1 base, and the junction held 5 bases outside the gene matches. The PCR used 60 Vbeta and 13 Jbeta primers. Measured with immunoSEQ multiplex PCR; TCRdb has only the in-frame clones, and not every one. Of roughly 170,000 clones in the sample, 84% were seen once. The chain recombines TRBV6-5 with TRBJ2-7, with 9 positions matching TRBD2. This TCR derives from a man aged 30-40 years in good health and CMV-seronegative. Sequencing was done on a sample of PBMCs. The CDR3 DNA follows: TGTGCCAGCAGTTTTCGGACTAGCGCTTCCTACGAGCAGTACTTC. Translation: CASSFRTSASYEQYF.